This T cell receptor (beta chain) was recovered during a study of long-term antiretroviral therapy in people with HIV (dated by TCRdb to between 2021 and 2024). Regarding the study in general: Collection of the earliest samples took place about a decade ahead of the 2015 WHO recommendation for immediate ART, at a time when ART was typically delayed until CD4 counts fell. A retrospective serial study tested whether changes in peripheral blood TRB repertoire composition and diversity were associated with ART initiation and durable HIV suppression. A total of 150 to 200 cryopreserved PBMC samples came from roughly 30 adults with confirmed HIV infection and were collected serially over a mean of around 6 years (range 1-12). Among the approximately 30 participants with HIV, approximately 10 were female. No cross-contamination during QIAcube processing was shown when test extractions of a monoclonal T-cell line were performed alongside some 33 polyclonal samples. What the research found in general, with its limitations: Samples dated from the mid-2000s to the late 2010s, and the ART regimens used may be less effective than current ones. Because pre-ART samples had limited cell numbers, profiling was done on unsorted PBMC rather than on sorted CD4+ and CD8+ T cells. Inferences about post-ART repertoire changes were limited because no data were available on ART adherence, viral resistance or therapy changes. Owing to limited PBMC availability, only the TCR beta chain was sequenced, without alpha chain pairing. Expanded TRB clones identified before ART initiation dominated the repertoire across all time points, though the dominance fluctuated and decreased in many PLHIV after ART. Narrower CDR3 length ranges were observed in HIV repertoires than in controls, and an antigen-experienced repertoire with only a slight naive shift after ART was suggested by the network structure. A significant increase in TRB diversity was found to be associated with ART initiation, although TRB diversity was observed to remain significantly below that of transplant donor controls even after long-term ART.

As to this clone: It has no known antigen specificity. No per-base quality is available; no much larger clone lies one base away.

The immunoSEQ hsTCRB v3.0 assay was used at survey level resolution to sequence the TRB variable region. The targeted TRB sequencing depth was roughly 40,000-50,000 T-cell genomes per sample. Pooled TRB libraries were sequenced on an Illumina MiSeq with a v3 150-cycle kit. The paper's processing steps were these. Repertoire analysis was performed in R inside a reproducible Nextflow workflow that covered QC, data transformation and analysis. LymphoSeq2, an R package for AIRR-Seq data exploration, was used to implement custom analyses. A few samples yielding fewer than 5000 total TRB sequences were excluded, leaving over 150 analyzed HIV repertoires. Of the 188 retained HIV repertoires, about 59 were collected before and roughly 130 after ART initiation. Repertoires were downsampled to 5000 TRB nucleotide sequences, with summary statistics averaged over 100 downsampling iterations. Only TRB sequences with CDR3 regions of at least seven amino acids were retained for analysis. A Shannon entropy-derived clonality score and the Gini coefficient were used to measure diversity. In repertoire networks, the top 5000 CDR3 amino acid sequences were linked whenever an edit distance of one separated two sequences. GLIPH2 predicted antigen specificity groups and MHC restriction for TRB CDR3 amino acid sequences. To flag known CMV, EBV, HIV or tissue antigen associations, CDR3 amino acid sequences were matched against VDJdb and McPAS-TCR. Pre-ART, post-ART and control groups were compared with Wilcoxon signed-rank tests and Holm-Bonferroni correction. Not all clones reach the TCRdb copy of this immuneACCESS table, which keeps in-frame sequences only. Checked studies attribute under half of the gap to unresolved V genes and leave the rest unexplained. V, J and clone size are those of that table, while D and trimming were read from the DNA. Present in this sample are about 30,000 clones, roughly 90% of which were seen just once. Of the sample, under 1.3% falls within the top ten clones.

Inclusion was restricted to participants for whom at least one PBMC sample before ART initiation and at least two post-ART samples were available. Every participant with HIV received treatment in the United States of America. Before DNA extraction, cryopreserved samples containing about 0.9-10 million PBMC were thawed and washed. At the time of the earliest PBMC sample, participants with HIV were aged between about 23 and 55 years. PBMC samples from each participant spanned 1-4 timepoints before ART initiation and 2-8 timepoints after ART initiation, with a median of 7 samples. Serial HIV viral load, CD4+ T-cell count, ART history and demographic data were obtained for every participant. Using a Qiagen kit on a QIAcube, genomic DNA was extracted from unsorted PBMC, with samples processed in batches of 12. From cysteine to phenylalanine, the CDR3 is 17 amino acids long. Kept here is only the CDR3 DNA, which spans 51 bases and is read in frame from base 1. V and J are truncated by 1 base and 2 bases respectively, leaving an intervening sequence of 14 bases. CDR1 and CDR2 are read off the germline V gene (reference sequence) as SEHNR and FQNEAQ.

This TCR derives from a man in his fifties with HIV. The V and J segments used are TRBV7-9 and TRBJ2-2, and perhaps TRBD1 as D gene, on 5 matching bases. This material consisted of unsorted PBMCs, taken 2 years after starting antiretroviral therapy. The encoded CDR3 is CASSLEWGGPNTGELFF. The DNA is TGTGCCAGCAGCTTAGAATGGGGCGGCCCAAACACCGGGGAGCTGTTTTTT.